Listed here are 3 T cell receptor beta chains from one sample, sequenced in a study of cytomegalovirus exposure and HLA in healthy donors. Both 60 Vbeta primers and 13 Jbeta primers went into the PCR. The protocol was immunoSEQ multiplex PCR, while the TCRdb copy is restricted to in-frame clones and leaves out a portion. There are more than 75,000 clones in the sample; nearly 80% occur only once, and about 3.8% lies in the top ten. The specimen was PBMCs. All receptors derive from a middle-aged woman in good health and CMV-seronegative.

This rearrangement joins TRBV6-1 to TRBJ2-7; possibly TRBD2 for D (6 bases). Germline lookup yields CDR1 MNHNS and CDR2 SASEGT. V was shortened by 6 bases and J by 5 bases, with 11 bases between the two germline ends. CDR3 length: 12 amino acids. This CDR3 reads CASRGTYHEQYF. The CDR3 bases are TGTGCCAGCAGAGGGACTTATCACGAGCAGTACTTC.

The chain is built from TRBV30 and TRBJ2-2; 9 bases are shared with TRBD2. Germline V gives CDR1 GTSNPN, CDR2 SVGIG (reference sequence). This CDR3 region has 16 residues. The junction had 8 bases not matched to a gene; V was cut back by 3 bases and J by 3 bases. CDR3 sequence (DNA): TGTGCCTGGAGGCCGTTGGCGGGGGGGGACACCGGGGAGCTGTTTTTT. Its translation: CAWRPLAGGDTGELFF.

The chain recombines TRBV4-2 with TRBJ2-2; TRBD2 agrees at 11 bases. The germline V gene encodes CDR1 LGHNA and CDR2 YNFKEQ. V dropped 5 bases and J dropped 3; count of bases not matched to a gene: 8. This CDR3 region has 17 residues. The CDR3 sequence: CASSIPTSGVYTGELFF. CDR3 nucleotides: TGTGCCAGCAGCATCCCGACTAGCGGGGTTTACACCGGGGAGCTGTTTTTT.